One and the same sample provided the 9 T cell receptor beta chains below, sequenced in a study of blood T cell repertoires in COVID-19. The assay was immunoSEQ multiplex PCR, and TCRdb's table has in-frame clones only and misses some. The sample has roughly 290,000 clones; approximately 83% are singletons. Sequencing input: PBMCs or T cells enriched from blood (not recorded which). These receptors were obtained from a man aged 30-40 years who had recovered from COVID-19.

The genes are TRBV24-1 and TRBJ2-5; TRBD1 matches 9 bases. V lost 5 bases, J lost 5 bases, and 11 bases stayed unmatched. The CDR3 has 16 amino acids. In germline, CDR1 is KGHDR, CDR2 SFDVKD. CDR3 DNA sequence: TGTGCCACCAGTGCCCGAGACAGGGGGTCGGCGGAGACCCAGTACTTC. Its translation: CATSARDRGSAETQYF.

The genes are TRBV19 and TRBJ1-3, with TRBD1 matching over 7 bases. CDR1 is LNHDA, CDR2 SQIVND, per germline (reference sequence). CDR3 length: 16 amino acids. J gave up 2 bases and V 2 bases, and 6 bases lay outside the gene matches. CDR3 sequence: CASSIRDRDPGNTIYF. CDR3 DNA: TGTGCCAGTAGTATACGCGACAGGGACCCTGGAAACACCATATATTTT.

The gene calls are TRBV3-1 (or the pseudogene TRBV3-2) and TRBJ1-2; possible D gene TRBD1, 6 bases. Germline-derived CDR1 and CDR2 are LGHDT and YNNKEL (reference sequence). The CDR3 is made up of 15 amino acids. With 1 base removed from V and 7 bases from J, the gap between germline ends came to 16 bases. CDR3: CASSQGTTSRGGYTF. DNA for the CDR3: TGTGCCAGCAGCCAAGGGACAACTTCCAGGGGTGGCTACACCTTC.

The count of this clone is one. This chain links TRBV19 with TRBJ1-5; maybe TRBD1 (5 bases). The germline V and J ends were trimmed by 5 bases and 2 bases, with 10 bases remaining between them. The CDR3 has 14 residues. The germline V gene encodes CDR1 LNHDA and CDR2 SQIVND (reference sequence). The CDR3 DNA reads as TGTGCCAGTAGTTCCCAGGGTGGCAATCAGCCCCAGCATTTT. Translating gives CASSSQGGNQPQHF.

The chain uses TRBV7-9 and TRBJ2-3, with D maybe TRBD2 (6 bases). V lost 4 bases, J lost 4 bases, and 12 bases lay in between. Germline V gene lookup returns CDR1 SEHNR and CDR2 FQNEAQ (reference sequence). The CDR3 runs 14 residues. The CDR3 spells CASSSASGADTQYF. As DNA, the CDR3 is TGTGCCAGCAGCTCCGCGTCGGGGGCAGATACGCAGTATTTT.

This chain uses TRBV6-5 with TRBJ2-5; TRBD1 matches 9 bases. Germline V gene data show CDR1 as MNHEY and CDR2 as SVGAGI. The CDR3 has 14 amino acids. J lost 6 bases, V lost 8 bases, and 10 bases had no gene match. The CDR3 nucleotides read TGTGCCAGCTGCTCTCTGGACAGGGGAAAGACCCAGTACTTC. Amino acid sequence: CASCSLDRGKTQYF.

The chain employs TRBV10-3 and TRBJ1-1, with D perhaps matching TRBD1 (6 bases). Trimming cost V 1 base and J 3 bases, with 6 bases left between them. This CDR3 has 13 amino acids. Looked up from germline, CDR1 is ENHRY and CDR2 is SYGVKD. Here the CDR3 reads CAISEWGHTEAFF. In DNA form, the CDR3 reads TGTGCCATCAGTGAGTGGGGGCACACTGAAGCTTTCTTT.

The rearrangement joins TRBV18 to TRBJ1-5, with a tentative D call TRBD1 (6 bases). The CDR3 is made up of 14 amino acids. V was trimmed by 4 bases and J by 6 bases, leaving 13 bases between them. CDR1 and CDR2 from the germline V gene are KGHSH and LQKENI. CDR3 amino acids: CASSLRGETQPQHF. In nucleotides, the CDR3 is TGTGCCAGCTCACTCAGGGGTGAGACTCAGCCCCAGCATTTT.

This chain links TRBV13 with TRBJ1-6, with TRBD1 identical over 8 bases. CDR1 and CDR2 (germline): PRHDT, FYEKMQ (reference sequence). CDR3 length: 15 residues. J gave up 8 bases and V 1 base, and 4 bases lay outside the gene matches. CDR3: CASSLEGTGYSPLHF. CDR3 DNA sequence: TGTGCCAGCAGCTTAGAGGGGACAGGTTATTCACCCCTCCACTTT.